This TCR beta chain was identified during a study of blood T cell repertoires in COVID-19. Germline V gene data show CDR1 as SGHRS and CDR2 as YFSETQ. J gave up 9 bases and V 4 bases, and 15 bases lay outside the gene matches. This CDR3 contains 15 residues. Source study methods: Amplifying reference gene primers gave estimates of nucleated cell counts. Assay used: immunoSEQ multiplex PCR; TCRdb lists only in-frame clones, some missing. V and J calls and clone size are those listed in that table; D and trimming were worked out from the DNA. The sample has over 400,000 clones; less than 90% are singletons.

The chain combines TRBV5-1 with TRBJ2-7, with TRBD1 matching over 8 bases. Material for sequencing was peripheral blood. This TCR was sampled from a woman between 50 and 59 years old with COVID-19, enrolled during active disease. CDR3 sequence: CASSLQLKDRDPQYF. As DNA, the CDR3 is TGCGCCAGCAGCCTACAACTAAAGGACAGGGACCCGCAGTACTTC. The whole variable domain, filled in from reference TRBV5-1 and TRBJ2-7, reads KAGVTQTPRYLIKTRGQQVTLSCSPISGHRSVSWYQQTPGQGLQFLFEYFSETQRNKGNFPGRFSGRQFSNSRSEMNVSTLELGDSALYLCASSLQLKDRDPQYFGPGTRLTVT.